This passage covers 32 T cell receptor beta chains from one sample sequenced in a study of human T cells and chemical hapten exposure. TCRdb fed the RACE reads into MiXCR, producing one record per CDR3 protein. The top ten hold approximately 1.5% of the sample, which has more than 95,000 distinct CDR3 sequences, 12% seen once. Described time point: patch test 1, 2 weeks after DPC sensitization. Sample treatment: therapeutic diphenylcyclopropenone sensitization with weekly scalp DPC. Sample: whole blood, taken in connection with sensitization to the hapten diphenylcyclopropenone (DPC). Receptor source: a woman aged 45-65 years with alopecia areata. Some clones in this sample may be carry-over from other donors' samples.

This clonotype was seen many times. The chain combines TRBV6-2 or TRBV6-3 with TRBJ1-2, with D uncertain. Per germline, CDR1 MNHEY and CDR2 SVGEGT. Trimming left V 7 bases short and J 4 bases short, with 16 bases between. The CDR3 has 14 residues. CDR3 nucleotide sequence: TGTGCCAGCACAAATGGAGGGATCGTCTATGGCTACACCTTC. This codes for CASTNGGIVYGYTF.

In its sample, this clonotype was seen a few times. The CDR3 nucleotides are TGCGCCAGCAGCGGTAGCATTAGGAACACTGAAGCTTTCTTT. It encodes CASSGSIRNTEAFF. The J gene is TRBJ1-1, the V gene TRBV5-1; D is uncertain. Germline-derived CDR1 and CDR2 are SGHRS and YFSETQ. V was clipped by 4 bases and J by 1 base, with 11 bases between them. The CDR3 contains 14 residues.

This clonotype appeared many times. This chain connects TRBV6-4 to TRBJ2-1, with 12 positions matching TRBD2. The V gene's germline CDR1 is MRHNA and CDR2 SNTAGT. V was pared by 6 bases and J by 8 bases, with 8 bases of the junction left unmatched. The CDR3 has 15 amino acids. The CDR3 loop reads CASSPGLAGSDEQFF. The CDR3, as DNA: TGTGCCAGCAGCCCTGGACTAGCGGGGTCGGATGAGCAGTTCTTC.

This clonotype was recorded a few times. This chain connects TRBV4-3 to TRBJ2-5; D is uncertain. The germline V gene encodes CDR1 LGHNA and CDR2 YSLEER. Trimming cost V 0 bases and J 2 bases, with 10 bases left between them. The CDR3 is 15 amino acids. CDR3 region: CASSQDLSVQETQYF. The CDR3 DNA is TGCGCCAGCAGCCAAGATTTGTCTGTTCAAGAGACCCAGTACTTC.

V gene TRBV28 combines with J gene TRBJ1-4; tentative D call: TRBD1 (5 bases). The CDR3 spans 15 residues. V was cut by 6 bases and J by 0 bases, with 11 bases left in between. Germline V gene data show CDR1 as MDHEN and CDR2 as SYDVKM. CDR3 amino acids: CASSPPGATNEKLFF. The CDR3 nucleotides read TGTGCCAGCAGCCCCCCGGGGGCAACTAATGAAAAACTGTTTTTT.

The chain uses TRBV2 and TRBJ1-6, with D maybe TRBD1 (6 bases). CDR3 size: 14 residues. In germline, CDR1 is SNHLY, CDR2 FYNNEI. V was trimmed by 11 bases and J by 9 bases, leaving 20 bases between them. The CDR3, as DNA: TGTGCCCGCCAGGGGAGAGAGCCCGGTTCACCCCTCCACTTT. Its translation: CARQGREPGSPLHF.

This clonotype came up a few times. CDR3 in amino acids: CASTKNRGLGGYTF. The CDR3 coding sequence is TGTGCCAGCACCAAGAACAGGGGGCTAGGTGGCTACACCTTC. The chain couples TRBV28 to TRBJ1-2; 9 nucleotides line up with TRBD1. Losses at the gene ends were 7 bases for V and 7 bases for J; bases not matched to a gene: 10. The length of the CDR3 is 14 residues. Germline V CDR1 and CDR2: MDHEN, SYDVKM.

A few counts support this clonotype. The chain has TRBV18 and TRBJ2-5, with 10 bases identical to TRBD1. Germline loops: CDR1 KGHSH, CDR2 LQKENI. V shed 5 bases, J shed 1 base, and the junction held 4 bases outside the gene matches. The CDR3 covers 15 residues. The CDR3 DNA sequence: TGTGCCAGCTCAGTCGACAGGGGGCCCCAAGAGACCCAGTACTTC. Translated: CASSVDRGPQETQYF.

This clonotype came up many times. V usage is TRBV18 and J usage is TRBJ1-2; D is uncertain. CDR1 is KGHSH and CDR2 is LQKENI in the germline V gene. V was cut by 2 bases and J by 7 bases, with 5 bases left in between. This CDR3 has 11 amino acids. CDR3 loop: CASSPGVGYTF. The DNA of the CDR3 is TGTGCCAGCTCACCAGGGGTTGGCTACACCTTC.

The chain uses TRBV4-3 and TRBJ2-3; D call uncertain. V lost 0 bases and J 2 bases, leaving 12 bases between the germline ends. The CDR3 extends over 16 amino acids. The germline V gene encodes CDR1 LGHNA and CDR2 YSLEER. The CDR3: CASSQDWPGSTDTQYF. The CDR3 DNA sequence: TGCGCCAGCAGCCAAGATTGGCCCGGGTCCACAGATACGCAGTATTTT.

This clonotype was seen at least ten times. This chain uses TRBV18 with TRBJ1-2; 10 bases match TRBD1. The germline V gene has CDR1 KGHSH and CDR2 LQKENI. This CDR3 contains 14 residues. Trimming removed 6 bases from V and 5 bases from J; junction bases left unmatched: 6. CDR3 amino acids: CASSPDRGNYGYTF. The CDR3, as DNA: TGTGCCAGCTCGCCGGACAGGGGGAATTATGGCTACACCTTC.

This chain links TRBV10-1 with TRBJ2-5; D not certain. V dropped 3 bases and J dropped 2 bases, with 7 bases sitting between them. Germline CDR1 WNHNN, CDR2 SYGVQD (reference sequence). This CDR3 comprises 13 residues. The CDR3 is CASSEMFQETQYF. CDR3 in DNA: TGCGCCAGCAGTGAAATGTTTCAAGAGACCCAGTACTTC.

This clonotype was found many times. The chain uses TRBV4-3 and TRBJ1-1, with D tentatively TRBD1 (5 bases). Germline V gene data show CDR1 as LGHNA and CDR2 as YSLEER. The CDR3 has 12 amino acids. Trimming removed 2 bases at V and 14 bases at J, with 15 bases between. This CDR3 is CASSQQGYYPFF. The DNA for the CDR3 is TGCGCCAGCAGCCAACAGGGATACTATCCCTTCTTT.

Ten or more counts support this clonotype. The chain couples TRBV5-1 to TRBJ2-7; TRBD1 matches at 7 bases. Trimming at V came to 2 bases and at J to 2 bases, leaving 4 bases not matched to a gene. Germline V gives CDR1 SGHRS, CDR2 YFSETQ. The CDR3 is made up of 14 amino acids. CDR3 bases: TGCGCCAGCAGCTTCCAGGGACAGACCTACGAGCAGTACTTC. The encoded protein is CASSFQGQTYEQYF.

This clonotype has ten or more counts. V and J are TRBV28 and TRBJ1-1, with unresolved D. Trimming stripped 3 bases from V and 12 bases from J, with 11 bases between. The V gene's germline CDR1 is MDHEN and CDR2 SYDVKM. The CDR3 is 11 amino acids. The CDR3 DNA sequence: TGTGCCAGCAGTTTGGTTCGAGAAACTTTCTTT. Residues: CASSLVRETFF.

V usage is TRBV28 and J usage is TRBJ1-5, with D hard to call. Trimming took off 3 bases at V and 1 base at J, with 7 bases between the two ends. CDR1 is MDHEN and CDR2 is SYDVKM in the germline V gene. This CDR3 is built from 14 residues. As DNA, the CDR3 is TGTGCCAGCAGTTTGGAGAGCAGCAATCAGCCCCAGCATTTT. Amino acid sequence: CASSLESSNQPQHF.

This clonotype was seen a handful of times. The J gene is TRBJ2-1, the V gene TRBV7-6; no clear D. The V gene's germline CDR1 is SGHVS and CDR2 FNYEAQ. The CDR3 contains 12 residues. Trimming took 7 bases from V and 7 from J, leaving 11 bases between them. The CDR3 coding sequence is TGTGCCAGCACCCCTCTGGGGAATGAGCAGTTCTTC. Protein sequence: CASTPLGNEQFF.

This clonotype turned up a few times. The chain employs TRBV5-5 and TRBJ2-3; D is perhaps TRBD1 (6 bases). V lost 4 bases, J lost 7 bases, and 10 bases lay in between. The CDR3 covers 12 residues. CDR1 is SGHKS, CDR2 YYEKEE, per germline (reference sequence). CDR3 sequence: CASSGGPNTQYF. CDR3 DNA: TGTGCCAGCAGCGGGGGCCCCAATACGCAGTATTTT.

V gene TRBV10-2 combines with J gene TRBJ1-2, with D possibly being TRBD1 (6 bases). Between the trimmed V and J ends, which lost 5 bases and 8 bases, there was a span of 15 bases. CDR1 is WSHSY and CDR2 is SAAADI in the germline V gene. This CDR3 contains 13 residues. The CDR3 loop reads CASSPQQGGGYTF. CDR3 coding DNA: TGCGCCAGCAGTCCACAACAGGGTGGCGGCTACACCTTC.

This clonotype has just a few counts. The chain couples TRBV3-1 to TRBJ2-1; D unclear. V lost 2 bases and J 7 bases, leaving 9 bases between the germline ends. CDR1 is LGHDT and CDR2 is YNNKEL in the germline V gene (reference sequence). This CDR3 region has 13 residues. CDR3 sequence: CASSQHGLNEQFF. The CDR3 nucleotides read TGTGCCAGCAGCCAACACGGGTTGAATGAGCAGTTCTTC.

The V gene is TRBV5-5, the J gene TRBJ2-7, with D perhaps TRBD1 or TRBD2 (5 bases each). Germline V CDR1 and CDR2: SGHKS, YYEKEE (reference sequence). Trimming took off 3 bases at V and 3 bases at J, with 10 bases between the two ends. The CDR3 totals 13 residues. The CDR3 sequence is CASSSGTLYEQYF. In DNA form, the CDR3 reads TGTGCCAGCAGCTCCGGGACCCTCTACGAGCAGTACTTC.

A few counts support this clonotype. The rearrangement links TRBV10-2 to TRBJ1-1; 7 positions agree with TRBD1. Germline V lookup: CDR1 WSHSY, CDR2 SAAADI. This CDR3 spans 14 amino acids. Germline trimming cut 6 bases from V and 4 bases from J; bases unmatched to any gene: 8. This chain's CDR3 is CASRETGRLTEAFF. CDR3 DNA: TGCGCCAGCAGGGAGACAGGGAGGCTCACTGAAGCTTTCTTT.

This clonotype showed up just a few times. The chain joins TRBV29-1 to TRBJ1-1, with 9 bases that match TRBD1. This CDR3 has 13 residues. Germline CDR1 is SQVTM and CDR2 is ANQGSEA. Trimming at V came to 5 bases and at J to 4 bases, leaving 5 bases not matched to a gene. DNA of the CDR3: TGCAGCGTTTCCCCGGGACAGGGCACTGAAGCTTTCTTT. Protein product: CSVSPGQGTEAFF.

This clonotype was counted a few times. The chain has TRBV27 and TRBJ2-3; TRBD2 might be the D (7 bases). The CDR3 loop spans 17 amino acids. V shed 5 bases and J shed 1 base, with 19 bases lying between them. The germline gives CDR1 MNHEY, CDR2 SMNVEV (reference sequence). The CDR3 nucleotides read TGTGCCAGCAGTAGTTTACAAACGGGGGGCGGCACAGATACGCAGTATTTT. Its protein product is CASSSLQTGGGTDTQYF.

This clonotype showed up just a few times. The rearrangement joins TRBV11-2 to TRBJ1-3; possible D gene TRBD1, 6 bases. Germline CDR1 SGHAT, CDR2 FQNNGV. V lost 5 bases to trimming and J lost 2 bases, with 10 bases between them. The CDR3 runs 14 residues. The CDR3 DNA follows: TGTGCCAGCAGCGATTGGACAGCTGGAAACACCATATATTTT. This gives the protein CASSDWTAGNTIYF. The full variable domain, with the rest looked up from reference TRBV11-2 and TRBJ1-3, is EAGVAQSPRYKIIEKRQSVAFWCNPISGHATLYWYQQILGQGPKLLIQFQNNGVVDDSQLPKDRFSAERLKGVDSTLKIQPAKLEDSAVYLCASSDWTAGNTIYFGEGSWLTVV.

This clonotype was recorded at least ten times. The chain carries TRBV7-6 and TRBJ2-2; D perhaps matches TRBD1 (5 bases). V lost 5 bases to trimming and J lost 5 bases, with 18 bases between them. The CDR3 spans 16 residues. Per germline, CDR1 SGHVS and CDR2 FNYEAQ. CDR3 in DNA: TGTGCCAGCAGCGACAGAGCCATCGAAAGAACCGGGGAGCTGTTTTTT. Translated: CASSDRAIERTGELFF.

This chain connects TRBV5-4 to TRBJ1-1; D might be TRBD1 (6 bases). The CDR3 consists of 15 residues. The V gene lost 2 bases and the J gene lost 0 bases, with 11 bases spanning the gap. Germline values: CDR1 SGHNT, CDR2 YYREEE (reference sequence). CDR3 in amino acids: CASSFSSGVNTEAFF. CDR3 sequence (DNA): TGTGCCAGCAGCTTTTCGTCAGGGGTGAACACTGAAGCTTTCTTT.

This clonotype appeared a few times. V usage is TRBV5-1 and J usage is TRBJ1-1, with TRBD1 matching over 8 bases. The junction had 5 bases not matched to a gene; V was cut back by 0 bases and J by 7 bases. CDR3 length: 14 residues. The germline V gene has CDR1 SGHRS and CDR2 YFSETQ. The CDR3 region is CASSLGTGRLEAFF. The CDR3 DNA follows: TGCGCCAGCAGCTTGGGGACAGGGAGACTTGAAGCTTTCTTT. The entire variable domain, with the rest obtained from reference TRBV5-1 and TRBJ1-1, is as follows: KAGVTQTPRYLIKTRGQQVTLSCSPISGHRSVSWYQQTPGQGLQFLFEYFSETQRNKGNFPGRFSGRQFSNSRSEMNVSTLELGDSALYLCASSLGTGRLEAFFGQGTRLTVV.

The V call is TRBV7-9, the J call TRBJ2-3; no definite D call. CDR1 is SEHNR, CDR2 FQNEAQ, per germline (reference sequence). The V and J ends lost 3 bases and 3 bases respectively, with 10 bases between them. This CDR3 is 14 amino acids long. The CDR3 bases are TGTGCCAGCAGCTTCTCTACTCCTACAGATACGCAGTATTTT. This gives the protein CASSFSTPTDTQYF.

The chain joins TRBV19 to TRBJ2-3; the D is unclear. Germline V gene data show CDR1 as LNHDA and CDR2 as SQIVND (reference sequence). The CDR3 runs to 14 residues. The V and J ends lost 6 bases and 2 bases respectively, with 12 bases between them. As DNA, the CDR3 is TGTGCCAGTAGCCCCGGCATCTTCACAGATACGCAGTATTTT. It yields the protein CASSPGIFTDTQYF.

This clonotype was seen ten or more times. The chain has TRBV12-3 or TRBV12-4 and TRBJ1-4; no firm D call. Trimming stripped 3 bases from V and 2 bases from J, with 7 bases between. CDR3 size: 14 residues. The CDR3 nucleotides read TGTGCCAGCAGTTTTCGATGGACTAATGAAAAACTGTTTTTT. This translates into CASSFRWTNEKLFF.

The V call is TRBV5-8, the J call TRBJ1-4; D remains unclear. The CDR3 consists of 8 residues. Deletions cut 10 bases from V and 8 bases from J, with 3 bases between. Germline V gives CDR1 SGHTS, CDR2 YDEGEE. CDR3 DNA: TGTGCCTCCGAAAAACTGTTTTTT. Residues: CASEKLFF.